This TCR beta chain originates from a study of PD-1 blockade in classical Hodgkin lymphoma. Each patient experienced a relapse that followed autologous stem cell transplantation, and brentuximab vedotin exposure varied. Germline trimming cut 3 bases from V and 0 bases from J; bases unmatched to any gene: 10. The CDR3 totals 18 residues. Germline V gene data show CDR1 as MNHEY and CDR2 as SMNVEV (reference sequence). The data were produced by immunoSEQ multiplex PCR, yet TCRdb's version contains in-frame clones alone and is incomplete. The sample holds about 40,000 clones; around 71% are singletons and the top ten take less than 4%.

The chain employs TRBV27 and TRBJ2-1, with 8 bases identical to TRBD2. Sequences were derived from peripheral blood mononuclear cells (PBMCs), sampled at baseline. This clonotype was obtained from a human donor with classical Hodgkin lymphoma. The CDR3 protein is CASSFQILADSSYNEQFF. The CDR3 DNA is TGTGCCAGCAGTTTCCAGATACTAGCGGATAGCTCCTACAATGAGCAGTTCTTC.